The clone carrying this T cell receptor beta chain was counted a few times. Its antigen is not identified. This entry belongs to a study of cytomegalovirus exposure and HLA in healthy donors. Study context: As released early, the data held 75 million to 90 million unique TCRs from HLA-typed donors.

Study findings and constraints: The authors listed 150 or so TCR beta chains as cytomegalovirus-associated. Later analysis showed TCR association rates varying by HLA locus, highest for DRB1 and lowest for HLA-C.

There are 15 residues in the CDR3. The germline V gene has CDR1 MRHNA and CDR2 SNTAGT. After removal of 3 bases from V and 6 bases from J, the junction contained 3 bases not matched to a gene. A multiplex PCR was run with 60 Vbeta primers and 13 Jbeta primers. TCRdb's table, derived via immunoSEQ multiplex PCR, lists solely in-frame clones and lacks some. The sample carries 95,000 to 150,000 clones, around 69% recorded once. Sequenced material: PBMCs. The rearrangement links TRBV6-4 to TRBJ2-1; 12 bases fit TRBD2. This receptor was obtained from a woman aged 40 to 50 in good health and CMV-seropositive. The CDR3 DNA reads TGTGCCAGCAGTGAGACTAGCGGGAGTGGCAATGAGCAGTTCTTC. Translating it yields CASSETSGSGNEQFF.